The clone carrying this T cell receptor beta chain was counted a few times. What it binds is unknown. This sample is part of a study of CD8 T cells in ankylosing spondylitis. V shed 2 bases and J shed 2 bases, with 9 bases lying between them. The CDR3 extends over 15 amino acids. Germline V gene lookup returns CDR1 SGHTA and CDR2 FQGNSA. Regarding the study as a whole: Reportedly, matched ankylosing spondylitis synovial fluid was significantly enriched for disease-linked clones.

Quantitative barcoded 5'-RACE was used to prepare TCR beta libraries. One entry per CDR3 protein results from TCRdb running MiXCR on the 5' RACE reads. The data contain under 200,000 distinct CDR3 sequences, roughly 10% of them singletons. The rearrangement links TRBV7-2 to TRBJ1-4; no reliable D call. This TCR was recovered from a male donor with ankylosing spondylitis or in good health (not recorded which). The source material was blood, either unsorted or a sorted T cell fraction (not recorded which). CDR3 nucleotide sequence: TGTGCCAGCAGCTTAACCCCCCAGACTAATGAAAAACTGTTTTTT. It is translated as CASSLTPQTNEKLFF.